The clone carrying this T cell receptor (beta chain) was seen many times. Its antigen is currently unknown. Among the patients, none had received any treatment before thyroid surgery. Trimming cost V 3 bases and J 2 bases, with 8 bases left between them. There are 14 residues in the CDR3. Germline V gene sequence: CDR1 MDHEN, CDR2 SYDVKM. Per the authors' pipeline: Clinicopathological groups supplied CDR3 differences that were used to build a distant-metastasis classifier for papillary thyroid cancer. TCRdb re-processed the PCR reads through MiXCR. TCRdb's processing, not the authors' own work, is the source of the V and J calls. The table has around 20,000 clones, 11% seen once. The data were obtained in a study of metastatic and nonmetastatic thyroid tumors. Turning to the study itself: Malignant and benign thyroid patients had repertoires compared in peripheral blood and tumor or nodule tissue. Regarding the study as a whole: Patients with malignant thyroid tumors reportedly had significantly higher TCR beta diversity than those with benign nodules, in blood and tumor.

This TCR derives from a female donor with papillary thyroid cancer or a benign thyroid nodule (not recorded which). Some clones in this sample may be carry-over from other donors' samples. Sequenced input: blood. The V gene is TRBV28, the J gene TRBJ1-5, with D perhaps TRBD1 (6 bases). CDR3 amino acids: CASSLTGGNQPQHF. DNA of the CDR3: TGTGCCAGCAGTTTGACAGGAGGCAATCAGCCCCAGCATTTT.